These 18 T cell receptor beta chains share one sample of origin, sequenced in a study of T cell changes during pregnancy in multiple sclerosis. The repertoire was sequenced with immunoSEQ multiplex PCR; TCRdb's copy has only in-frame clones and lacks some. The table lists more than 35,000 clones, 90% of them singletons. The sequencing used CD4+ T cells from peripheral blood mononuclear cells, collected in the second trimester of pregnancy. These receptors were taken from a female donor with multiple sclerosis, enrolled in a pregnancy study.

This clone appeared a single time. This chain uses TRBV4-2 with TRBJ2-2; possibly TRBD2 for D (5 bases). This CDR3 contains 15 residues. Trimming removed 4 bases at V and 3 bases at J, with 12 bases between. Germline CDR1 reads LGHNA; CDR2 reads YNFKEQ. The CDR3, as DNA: TGTGCCAGCAGCCCGCCGGGAAGGCACACCGGGGAGCTGTTTTTT. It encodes CASSPPGRHTGELFF.

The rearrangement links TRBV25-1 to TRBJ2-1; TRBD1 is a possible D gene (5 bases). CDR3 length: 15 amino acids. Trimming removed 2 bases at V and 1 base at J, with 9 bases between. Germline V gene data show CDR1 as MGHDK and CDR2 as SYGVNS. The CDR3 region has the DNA TGTGCCAGCAGTGAACCGGCAGGGTCCTACAATGAGCAGTTCTTC. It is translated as CASSEPAGSYNEQFF.

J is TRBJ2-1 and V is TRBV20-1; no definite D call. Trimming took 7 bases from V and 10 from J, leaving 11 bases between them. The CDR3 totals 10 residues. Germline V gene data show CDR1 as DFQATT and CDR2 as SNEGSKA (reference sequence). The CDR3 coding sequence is TGCAGTGTTTCCAATTCCGAGCAGTTCTTC. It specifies CSVSNSEQFF.

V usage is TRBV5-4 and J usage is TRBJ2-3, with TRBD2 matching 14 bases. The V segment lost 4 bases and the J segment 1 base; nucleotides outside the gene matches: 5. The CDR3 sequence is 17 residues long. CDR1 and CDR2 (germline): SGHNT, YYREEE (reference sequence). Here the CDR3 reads CASSPGGLAGGTDTQYF. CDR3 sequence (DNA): TGTGCCAGCAGCCCCGGGGGACTAGCGGGGGGCACAGATACGCAGTATTTT. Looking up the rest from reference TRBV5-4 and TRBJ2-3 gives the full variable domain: ETGVTQSPTHLIKTRGQQVTLRCSSQSGHNTVSWYQQALGQGPQFIFQYYREEENGRGNFPPRFSGLQFPNYSSELNVNALELDDSALYLCASSPGGLAGGTDTQYFGPGTRLTVL.

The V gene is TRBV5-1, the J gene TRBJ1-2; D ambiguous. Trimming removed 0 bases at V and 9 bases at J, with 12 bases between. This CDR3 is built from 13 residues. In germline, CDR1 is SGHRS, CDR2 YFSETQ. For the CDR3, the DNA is TGCGCCAGCAGCTTGGCGGAGAGGGATCGCTACACCTTC. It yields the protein CASSLAERDRYTF.

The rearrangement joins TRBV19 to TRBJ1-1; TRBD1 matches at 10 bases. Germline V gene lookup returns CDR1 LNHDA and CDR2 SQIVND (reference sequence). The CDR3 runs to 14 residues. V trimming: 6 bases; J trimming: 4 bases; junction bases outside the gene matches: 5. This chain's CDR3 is CASSFDRGLTEAFF. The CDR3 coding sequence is TGTGCCAGTAGCTTTGACAGGGGGCTCACTGAAGCTTTCTTT.

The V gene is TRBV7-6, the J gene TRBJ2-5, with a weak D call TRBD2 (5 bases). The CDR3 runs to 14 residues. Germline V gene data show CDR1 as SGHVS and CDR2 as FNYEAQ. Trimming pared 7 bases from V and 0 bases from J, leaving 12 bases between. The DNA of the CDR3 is TGTGCCAGCACCGAGGCGGGTTACCAAGAGACCCAGTACTTC. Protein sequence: CASTEAGYQETQYF.

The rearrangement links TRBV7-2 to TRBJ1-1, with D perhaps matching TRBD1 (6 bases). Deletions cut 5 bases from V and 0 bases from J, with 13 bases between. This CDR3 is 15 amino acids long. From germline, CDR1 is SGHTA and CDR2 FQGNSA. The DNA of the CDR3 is TGTGCCAGCAGCCCAGGGGTGATGATGAACACTGAAGCTTTCTTT. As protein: CASSPGVMMNTEAFF.

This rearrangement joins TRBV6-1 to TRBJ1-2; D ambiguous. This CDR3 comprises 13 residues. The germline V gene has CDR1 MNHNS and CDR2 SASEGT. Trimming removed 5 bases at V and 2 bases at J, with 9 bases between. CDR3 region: CASSSTRNYGYTF. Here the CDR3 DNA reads TGTGCCAGCAGTTCCACACGAAACTATGGCTACACCTTC.

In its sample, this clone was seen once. The CDR3 DNA reads TGTGCCAGCAGTTACTCGGGACAGGTGAATCAGCCCCAGCATTTT. Translation: CASSYSGQVNQPQHF. This sequence joins TRBV6-6 and TRBJ1-5, with 8 bases matching TRBD1. Germline-derived CDR1 and CDR2 are MNHNY and SVGAGI (reference sequence). Losses at the gene ends were 0 bases for V and 4 bases for J; bases not matched to a gene: 2. CDR3 length: 15 amino acids.

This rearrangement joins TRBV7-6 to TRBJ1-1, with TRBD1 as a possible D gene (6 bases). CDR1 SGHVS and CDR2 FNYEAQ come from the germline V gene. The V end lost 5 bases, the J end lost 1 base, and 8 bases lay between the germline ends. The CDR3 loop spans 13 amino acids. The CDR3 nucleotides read TGTGCCAGCAGCCGAGGGGGGAACACTGAAGCTTTCTTT. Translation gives CASSRGGNTEAFF.

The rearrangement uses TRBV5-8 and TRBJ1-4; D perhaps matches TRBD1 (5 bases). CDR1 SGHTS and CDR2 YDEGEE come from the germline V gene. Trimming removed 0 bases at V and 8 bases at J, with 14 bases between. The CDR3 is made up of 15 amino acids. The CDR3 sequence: CASSLGRGAREKLFF. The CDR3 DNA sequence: TGTGCCAGCAGCTTGGGTCGTGGGGCCAGAGAAAAACTGTTTTTT.

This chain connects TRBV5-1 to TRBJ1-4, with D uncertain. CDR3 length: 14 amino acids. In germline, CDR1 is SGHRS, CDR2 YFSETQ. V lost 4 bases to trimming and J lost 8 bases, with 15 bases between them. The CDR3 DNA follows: TGCGCCAGCAGCGGCGACACGGGCGGGGAAAAACTGTTTTTT. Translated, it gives CASSGDTGGEKLFF.

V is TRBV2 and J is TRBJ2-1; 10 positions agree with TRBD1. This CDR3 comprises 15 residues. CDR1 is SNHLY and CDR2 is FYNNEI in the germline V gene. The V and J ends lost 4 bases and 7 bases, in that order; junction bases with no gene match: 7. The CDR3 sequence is CASSAQDRGGNEQFF. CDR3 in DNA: TGTGCCAGCAGTGCCCAGGACAGGGGGGGAAATGAGCAGTTCTTC.

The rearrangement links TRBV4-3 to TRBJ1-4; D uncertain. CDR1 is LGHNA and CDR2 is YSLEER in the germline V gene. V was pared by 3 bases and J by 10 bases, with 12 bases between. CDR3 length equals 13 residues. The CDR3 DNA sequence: TGCGCCAGCAGCCAGGGAGAAGTGGGAAAACTGTTTTTT. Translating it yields CASSQGEVGKLFF.

The CDR3 region is CASSPDSSYGYTF. CDR3 sequence (DNA): TGTGCCAGCTCACCTGACAGCTCCTATGGCTACACCTTC. The rearrangement links TRBV18 to TRBJ1-2; possibly TRBD1 for D (5 bases). Germline V gives CDR1 KGHSH, CDR2 LQKENI. This CDR3 contains 13 residues. V gave up 3 bases and J gave up 4 bases, with 9 bases separating them.

The DNA for the CDR3 is TGTGCCAGCAGCATAAAGCGGAGTCAGTACTTC. Its translation is CASSIKRSQYF. The rearrangement joins TRBV7-8 to TRBJ2-7; D perhaps matches TRBD2 (5 bases). CDR3 length: 11 residues. Trimming cost V 5 bases and J 10 bases, with 12 bases left between them. In germline, CDR1 is SGHVS, CDR2 FQNEAQ.

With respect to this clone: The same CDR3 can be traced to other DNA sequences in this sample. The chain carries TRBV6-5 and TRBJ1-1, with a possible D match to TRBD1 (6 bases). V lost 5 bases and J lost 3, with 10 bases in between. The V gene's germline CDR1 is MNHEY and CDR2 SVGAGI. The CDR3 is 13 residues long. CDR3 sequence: CASSPRTDTEAFF. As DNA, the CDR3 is TGTGCCAGCAGTCCTCGGACAGACACTGAAGCTTTCTTT.